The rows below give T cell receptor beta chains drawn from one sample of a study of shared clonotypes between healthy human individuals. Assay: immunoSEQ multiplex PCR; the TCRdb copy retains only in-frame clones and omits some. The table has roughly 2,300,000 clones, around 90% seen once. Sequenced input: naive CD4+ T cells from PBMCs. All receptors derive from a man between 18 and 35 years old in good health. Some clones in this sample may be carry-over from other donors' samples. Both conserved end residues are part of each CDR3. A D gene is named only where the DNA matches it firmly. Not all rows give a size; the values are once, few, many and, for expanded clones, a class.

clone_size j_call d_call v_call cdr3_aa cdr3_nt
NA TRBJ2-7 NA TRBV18 CASSPDLQLNYEQYF TGTGCCAGCTCACCAGACCTCCAGCTTAACTACGAGCAGTACTTC
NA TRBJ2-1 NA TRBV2 CASSSGESNEQFF TGTGCCAGCAGTTCCGGGGAATCCAATGAGCAGTTCTTC
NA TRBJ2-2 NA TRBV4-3 CASSQGSSVYTGELFF TGCGCCAGCAGCCAAGGCAGCAGTGTGTACACCGGGGAGCTGTTTTTT
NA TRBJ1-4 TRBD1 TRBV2 CASTSRPGQGIKLFF TGTGCCAGCACCTCCAGACCGGGACAGGGTATAAAACTGTTTTTT
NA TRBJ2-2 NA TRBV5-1 CASSLVVTQNTGELFF TGCGCCAGCAGCTTGGTAGTGACCCAAAACACCGGGGAGCTGTTTTTT
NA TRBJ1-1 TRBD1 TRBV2 CASKGTVDKAFF TGTGCCAGCAAGGGGACAGTGGACAAAGCTTTCTTT
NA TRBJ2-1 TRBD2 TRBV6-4 CASAGLAGGGEQFF TGTGCCAGCGCTGGTCTAGCGGGAGGGGGAGAGCAGTTCTTC
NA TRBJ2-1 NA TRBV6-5 CASSYSQENEQFF TGTGCCAGCAGTTACTCCCAGGAAAATGAGCAGTTCTTC
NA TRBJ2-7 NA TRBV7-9 CASSQSSYEQYF TGCGCCAGCAGTCAAAGCTCCTACGAGCAGTACTTC
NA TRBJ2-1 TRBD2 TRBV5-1 CASSVTSGSYNEQFF TGCGCCAGCAGCGTTACTAGCGGGTCCTACAATGAGCAGTTCTTC
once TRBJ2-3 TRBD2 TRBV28 CASSFRREQPDTQYF TGTGCCAGCAGTTTCCGGCGGGAGCAGCCAGATACGCAGTATTTT
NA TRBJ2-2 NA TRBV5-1 CASSSGGAGELFF TGCGCCAGCAGCTCAGGGGGGGCCGGGGAGCTGTTTTTT
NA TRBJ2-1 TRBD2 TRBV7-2 CASSYQTSGRVGEQFF TGTGCCAGCAGCTACCAGACTAGCGGGAGGGTAGGCGAGCAGTTCTTC
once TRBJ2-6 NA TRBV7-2 CASSSGPRSGANVLTF TGTGCCAGCAGCTCAGGACCGCGCTCTGGGGCCAACGTCCTGACTTTC
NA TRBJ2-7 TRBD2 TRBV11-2 CASSPWTSVPYEQYF TGTGCCAGCAGCCCCTGGACTAGCGTCCCCTACGAGCAGTACTTC
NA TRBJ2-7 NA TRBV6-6 CASSYGLNYEQYF TGTGCCAGCAGTTACGGGCTCAATTACGAGCAGTACTTC
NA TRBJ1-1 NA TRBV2 CASSDVSWNTEAFF TGTGCCAGCAGTGATGTTTCCTGGAACACTGAAGCTTTCTTT
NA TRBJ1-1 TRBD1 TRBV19 CASSAGGNTEAFF TGTGCCAGTAGTGCAGGGGGGAACACTGAAGCTTTCTTT
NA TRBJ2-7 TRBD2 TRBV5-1 CASSRGTSGASSYEQYF TGCGCCAGCAGCCGCGGGACTAGCGGGGCGAGCTCCTACGAGCAGTACTTC
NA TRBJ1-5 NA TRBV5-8 CASSLGPQGGPQHF TGTGCCAGCAGCTTGGGTCCCCAAGGGGGGCCCCAGCATTTT
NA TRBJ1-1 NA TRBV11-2 CASSPMRVTEAFF TGTGCCAGCAGCCCTATGCGGGTCACTGAAGCTTTCTTT
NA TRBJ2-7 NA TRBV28 CASRPWAGSSYEQYF TGTGCCAGCAGACCTTGGGCGGGGAGCTCCTACGAGCAGTACTTC
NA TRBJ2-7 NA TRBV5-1 CASSLAFGSSYEQYF TGCGCCAGCAGCTTGGCCTTCGGGAGTTCCTACGAGCAGTACTTC
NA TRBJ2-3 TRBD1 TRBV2 CASSLGQGDTDTQYF TGTGCCAGCAGCCTAGGACAGGGGGACACAGATACGCAGTATTTT
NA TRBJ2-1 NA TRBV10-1 CASMVIPGGYEQFF TGCGCCAGCATGGTCATACCGGGGGGCTATGAGCAGTTCTTC
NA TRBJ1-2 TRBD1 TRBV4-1 CASSLGTATNYGYTF TGCGCCAGCAGCCTTGGGACAGCAACGAACTATGGCTACACCTTC
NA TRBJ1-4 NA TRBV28 CASSLRVGEKLFF TGTGCCAGCAGTTTGCGGGTTGGTGAAAAACTGTTTTTT
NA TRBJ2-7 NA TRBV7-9 CASSQANAYEQYF TGTGCCAGCAGCCAGGCTAATGCCTACGAGCAGTACTTC
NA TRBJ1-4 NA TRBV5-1 CASKTQASDEKLFF TGCGCCAGCAAAACCCAGGCTTCAGATGAAAAACTGTTTTTT
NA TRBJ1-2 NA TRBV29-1 CSVAAFGVKDYGYTF TGCAGCGTTGCGGCTTTCGGGGTGAAGGACTATGGCTACACCTTC
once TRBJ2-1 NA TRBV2 CASTQTGEVNEQFF TGTGCCAGCACGCAAACAGGGGAGGTCAATGAGCAGTTCTTC
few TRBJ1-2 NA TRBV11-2 CASGAGRGNYGYTF TGTGCCAGCGGTGCGGGCAGGGGCAACTATGGCTACACCTTC
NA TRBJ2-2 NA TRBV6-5 CASTPAGIGTGELFF TGTGCCAGCACCCCGGCGGGTATCGGCACCGGGGAGCTGTTTTTT
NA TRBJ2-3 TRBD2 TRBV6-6 CASSPGTSPSTDTQYF TGTGCCAGCAGCCCAGGGACTAGCCCAAGCACAGATACGCAGTATTTT
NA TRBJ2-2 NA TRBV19 CASSIWGTGELFF TGTGCCAGTAGTATTTGGGGGACCGGGGAGCTGTTTTTT
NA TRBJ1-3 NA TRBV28 CASSLILAGTGNTIYF TGTGCCAGCAGTTTAATCTTGGCAGGGACTGGAAACACCATATATTTT
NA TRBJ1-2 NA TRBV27 CASSLRAVDRKSYGYTF TGTGCCAGCAGTTTACGGGCCGTTGACAGAAAATCCTATGGCTACACCTTC
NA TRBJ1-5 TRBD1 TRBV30 CAWGDRVKPQHF TGTGCCTGGGGCGACAGGGTTAAACCCCAGCATTTT
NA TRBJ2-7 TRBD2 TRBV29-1 CSVAGGDEQYF TGCAGCGTGGCGGGGGGGGACGAGCAGTACTTC
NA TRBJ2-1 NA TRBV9 CASSVATVPSREQFF TGTGCCAGCAGCGTAGCAACGGTCCCTTCCCGTGAGCAGTTCTTC
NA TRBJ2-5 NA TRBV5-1 CASNTLPGAGETQYF TGCGCCAGCAATACGCTCCCAGGGGCTGGAGAGACCCAGTACTTC
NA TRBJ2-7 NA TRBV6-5 CASSYEAGTYEQYF TGTGCCAGCAGTTACGAGGCAGGGACCTACGAGCAGTACTTC
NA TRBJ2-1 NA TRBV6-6 CASSQRQGGYNEQFF TGTGCCAGCAGTCAAAGACAGGGAGGTTACAATGAGCAGTTCTTC
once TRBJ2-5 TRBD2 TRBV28 CASSTSASGDKETQYF TGTGCCAGCAGTACCTCGGCTAGCGGGGATAAAGAGACCCAGTACTTC
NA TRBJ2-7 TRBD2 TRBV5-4 CASSFSGSSYEQYF TGTGCCAGCAGCTTTAGCGGGAGCTCCTACGAGCAGTACTTC
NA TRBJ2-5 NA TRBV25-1 CASGAPQYF TGTGCCAGCGGAGCCCCCCAGTACTTC
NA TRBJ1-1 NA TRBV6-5 CASSRDRDKRAEAFF TGTGCCAGCAGCCGCGACCGGGACAAACGGGCTGAAGCTTTCTTT
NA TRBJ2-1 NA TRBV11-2 CASTRTGQYYNEQFF TGTGCCAGCACCCGTACCGGACAGTACTACAATGAGCAGTTCTTC
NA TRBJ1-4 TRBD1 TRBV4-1 CASSQEPGQGDEKLFF TGCGCCAGCAGCCAAGAACCGGGACAGGGGGATGAAAAACTGTTTTTT
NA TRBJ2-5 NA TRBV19 CASSPRTGTETQYF TGTGCCAGTAGTCCCCGAACAGGGACCGAGACCCAGTACTTC
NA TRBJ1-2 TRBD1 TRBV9 CASANDRGQGYTF TGTGCCAGCGCTAACGACAGGGGGCAAGGCTACACCTTC
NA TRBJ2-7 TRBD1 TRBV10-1 CARNPGQETYEQYF TGCGCCAGAAACCCGGGACAGGAAACCTACGAGCAGTACTTC
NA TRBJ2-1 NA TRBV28 CASRLRVEQFF TGTGCCAGCAGGCTTCGGGTTGAGCAGTTCTTC
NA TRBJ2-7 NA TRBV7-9 CASSLASNRDEQYF TGTGCCAGCAGCTTAGCGTCCAACAGGGACGAGCAGTACTTC
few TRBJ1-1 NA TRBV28 CASSFLRGRAEAFF TGTGCCAGCAGTTTCCTCAGGGGTCGGGCTGAAGCTTTCTTT
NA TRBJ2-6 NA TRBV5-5 CASSLVTGANVLTF TGTGCCAGCAGCTTGGTAACGGGGGCCAACGTCCTGACTTTC
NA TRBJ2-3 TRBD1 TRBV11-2 CASSLGTGISTDTQYF TGTGCCAGCAGCTTAGGGACAGGGATTAGCACAGATACGCAGTATTTT